This is a list of T cell receptor beta chains from one sample in a study of shared clonotypes between healthy human individuals. Assay used: immunoSEQ multiplex PCR; TCRdb lists only in-frame clones, some missing. Of hundreds of thousands of clones listed, less than 85% are singletons. Sequencing input: memory CD4+ T cells sorted from blood. The origin of the receptors is a woman in her 30s in good health. CDR3s include the opening cysteine and the closing phenylalanine or tryptophan.

v_gene,j_gene,CDR3aa
TRBV10-3,TRBJ1-3,CATRGQGGGNTIYF
TRBV2,TRBJ1-5,CASRPGENQPQHF
TRBV25-1,TRBJ2-1,CASSEDYDGDGNNEQFF
TRBV19,TRBJ1-2,CASSTIGQRTNYGYTF
TRBV6-5,TRBJ1-2,CASSHPANYGYTF
TRBV5-6,TRBJ2-7,CASSSSYLAEPYEQYF
TRBV27,TRBJ2-2,CASSYRGGNTGELFF
TRBV14,TRBJ2-1,CASSQTTGSEQFF
TRBV9,TRBJ2-5,CASSVTGFQETQYF
TRBV28,TRBJ1-4,CASSSTDMEGEKLFF
TRBV14,TRBJ1-2,CASSQGLLVTADYGYTF
TRBV5-1,TRBJ1-1,CASSSQGARDTEAFF
TRBV6-1,TRBJ1-3,CASSAANSGNTIYF
TRBV28,TRBJ2-3,CASSSPGQGAIVDTQYF
TRBV9,TRBJ1-1,CASSVAVGQNTEAFF
TRBV5-1,TRBJ1-2,CASSLSTGADGGYTF
TRBV7-8,TRBJ1-4,CASSAGIGKLFF
TRBV19,TRBJ1-2,CASSNQGMGNYGYTF
TRBV21-1,TRBJ1-2,CASTHLHPRGRGNYGYTF
TRBV28,TRBJ1-5,CASREAPGLSNQPQHF
TRBV19,TRBJ2-7,CASSIEARGAYEQYF
TRBV15,TRBJ1-1,CATSLPGYLDTEAFF
TRBV6-6,TRBJ2-5,CASSTGVYEMAETQYF
TRBV19,TRBJ1-5,CASSTPHLGGSNQPQHF
TRBV19,TRBJ1-5,CASNDGRGKGNQPQHF
TRBV5-1,TRBJ2-1,CASSLTSGMNEQFF
TRBV6-1,TRBJ1-4,CASSGGQGNEKLFF
TRBV30,TRBJ2-1,CAWTSSGRASEQFF
TRBV5-1,TRBJ2-4,CASSWGLAGAKNIQYF
TRBV6-6,TRBJ2-5,CASCLAGGQETQYF
TRBV28,TRBJ2-1,CASRHRLTGSSYNEQFF
TRBV9,TRBJ1-4,CASSVAGGTIGEKLFF
TRBV5-4,TRBJ1-1,CASQTAFGEAFF
TRBV5-8,TRBJ2-1,CASSLAGTSGTYNEQFF
TRBV7-9,TRBJ2-3,CASSSTASTDTQYF
TRBV23-1,TRBJ2-7,CASRPQGGEYEQYF
TRBV7-9,TRBJ2-7,CASSLGGGGGYEQYF
TRBV6-1,TRBJ2-7,CASSETDSTPEQYF
TRBV9,TRBJ2-7,CASSAEERASYEQYF
TRBV6-5,TRBJ2-7,CASRETSGSGYEQYF
TRBV6-5,TRBJ2-4,CASSTDRGVNIQYF
TRBV9,TRBJ1-2,CASSVQGGGYTF
TRBV2,TRBJ2-2,CASRTDRSNTGELFF
TRBV7-2,TRBJ2-2,CASQGTRATGELFF
TRBV28,TRBJ1-2,CASSSTLLPRGYTF
TRBV7-2,TRBJ2-3,CASSPMGSGLALDTQYF
TRBV29-1,TRBJ2-5,CSVLRGLEETQYF
TRBV18,TRBJ2-3,CASSPPTVDTQYF
TRBV9,TRBJ2-3,CASSLTGARTDTQYF
TRBV18,TRBJ2-7,CASSPRAPGTGSSYEQYF
TRBV29-1,TRBJ2-7,CSVRAGVTSYEQYF
TRBV2,TRBJ2-1,CASRYGQGDNEQFF
TRBV27,TRBJ1-4,CASSLIGQVGEKLFF